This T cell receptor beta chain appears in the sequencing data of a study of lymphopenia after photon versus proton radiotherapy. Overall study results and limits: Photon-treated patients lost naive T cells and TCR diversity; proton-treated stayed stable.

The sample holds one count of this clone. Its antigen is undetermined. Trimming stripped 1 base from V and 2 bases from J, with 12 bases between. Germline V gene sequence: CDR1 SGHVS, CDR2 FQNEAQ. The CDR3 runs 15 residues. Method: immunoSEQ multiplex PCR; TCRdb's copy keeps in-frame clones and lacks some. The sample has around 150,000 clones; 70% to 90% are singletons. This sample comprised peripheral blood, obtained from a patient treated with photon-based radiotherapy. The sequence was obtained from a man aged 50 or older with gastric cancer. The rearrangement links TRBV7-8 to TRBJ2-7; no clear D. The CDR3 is CASSLGVGSPYEQYF. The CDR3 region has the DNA TGTGCCAGCAGCTTAGGTGTAGGTTCCCCCTACGAGCAGTACTTC.